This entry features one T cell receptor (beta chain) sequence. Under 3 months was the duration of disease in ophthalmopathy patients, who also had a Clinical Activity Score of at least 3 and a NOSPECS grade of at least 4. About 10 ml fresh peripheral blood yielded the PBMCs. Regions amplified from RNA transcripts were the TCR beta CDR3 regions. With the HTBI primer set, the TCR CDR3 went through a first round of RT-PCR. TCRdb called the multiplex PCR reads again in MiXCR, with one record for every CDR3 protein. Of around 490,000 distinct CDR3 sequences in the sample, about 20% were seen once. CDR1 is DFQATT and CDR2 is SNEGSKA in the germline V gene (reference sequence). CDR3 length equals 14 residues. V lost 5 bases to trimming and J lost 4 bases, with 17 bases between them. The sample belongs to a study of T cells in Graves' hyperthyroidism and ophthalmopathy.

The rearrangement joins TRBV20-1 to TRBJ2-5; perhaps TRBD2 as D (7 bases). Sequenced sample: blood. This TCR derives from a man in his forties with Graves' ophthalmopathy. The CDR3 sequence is CSAHAGAGRETQYF. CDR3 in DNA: TGCAGTGCTCACGCGGGGGCAGGCAGAGAGACCCAGTACTTC.